This T cell receptor (beta chain) was sequenced in a study of cytomegalovirus exposure and HLA in healthy donors. The count of this clone is one. Its target is unknown. The CDR3 length is 13 residues. Germline V lookup: CDR1 MNHNS, CDR2 SASEGT. Overall study findings and caveats: In a later analysis, parvovirus B19, influenza, CMV and Epstein-Barr virus appeared linked to several top co-occurrence clusters. Available immune exposure information covered CMV serostatus only. Among TCR sequences, most were rare, though some public TCRs appeared in many donors.

This donor's CMV serostatus is unrecorded. Use of 60 Vbeta and 13 Jbeta primers characterized the PCR. Sequenced by immunoSEQ multiplex PCR; TCRdb stores in-frame clones only, minus some. The sample lists 54,000 or so clones; roughly three fifths were seen once. V and J are TRBV6-1 and TRBJ2-5; 9 bases match TRBD1. The end of the DNA aligns better with TRBJ2-7, so the J call may be wrong. This receptor was obtained from a human donor in good health. The sequenced sample consisted of PBMCs. The CDR3 nucleotides read TGTGCCAGCAGTCTAAGGGACAGGGACGAGCAGTACTTC. It yields the protein CASSLRDRDEQYF.